This passage covers 20 T cell receptor beta chains from one sample sequenced in a study of shared clonotypes between healthy human individuals. Selected positively for CCR7 and CD45RO-negative, naive CD8 cells excluded terminally differentiated effector memory CD45RA+ cells. The assay was immunoSEQ multiplex PCR, and TCRdb's table has in-frame clones only and misses some. The data contain about 1.9 million clones, about 94% of them singletons. Input material: naive CD8+ T cells from PBMCs. Source of these receptors: a man aged 18 to 29 in good health. Some clones in this sample may be carry-over from other donors' samples.

The rearrangement uses TRBV28 and TRBJ1-1; perhaps TRBD1 as D (6 bases). CDR3 length: 11 residues. Germline V gene data show CDR1 as MDHEN and CDR2 as SYDVKM. V was pared by 10 bases and J by 6 bases, with 12 bases between. The CDR3 DNA reads TGTGCCACCCAGGGGTCGCCTGAAGCTTTCTTT. Its protein product is CATQGSPEAFF.

This chain joins TRBV23-1 and TRBJ2-7; unclear D gene. TRBV23-1 is labeled an ORF, and its function is uncertain. This CDR3 region has 15 residues. Trimming shortened V by 0 bases and J by 0 bases, and 9 bases separated the two germline ends. The chain's CDR3 is CASSQSSGPSYEQYF. CDR3 DNA sequence: TGCGCCAGCAGTCAATCCTCGGGCCCCTCCTACGAGCAGTACTTC.

CDR3 loop: CASPRGREFHEQYF. The CDR3 DNA reads as TGTGCCAGCCCCCGGGGGCGGGAGTTCCACGAGCAGTACTTC. The rearrangement uses TRBV6-5 and TRBJ2-7, with D possibly being TRBD2 (7 bases). The germline V and J ends were trimmed by 8 bases and 5 bases, with 19 bases remaining between them. The germline V gene has CDR1 MNHEY and CDR2 SVGAGI. The CDR3 runs to 14 residues.

The genes are TRBV29-1 and TRBJ2-7, with 11 bases fitting TRBD1. The CDR3 is 19 residues long. CDR1 is SQVTM, CDR2 ANQGSEA, per germline. V trimming: 6 bases; J trimming: 1 base; junction bases outside the gene matches: 20. The CDR3 region is CSVRGVGQGVGSGSYEQYF. CDR3 bases: TGCAGCGTAAGGGGTGTGGGACAGGGGGTTGGTAGCGGGTCCTACGAGCAGTACTTC.

V is TRBV7-7 and J is TRBJ2-3; 11 bases are shared with TRBD1. V was clipped by 4 bases and J by 6 bases; unmatched bases: 3. The length of the CDR3 is 14 residues. CDR1 and CDR2 from the germline V gene are SSHAT and FNYEAQ (reference sequence). The DNA for the CDR3 is TGTGCCAGCAGCTCGGGACAGGGGGGGGATACGCAGTATTTT. Protein product: CASSSGQGGDTQYF.

The gene calls are TRBV11-2 and TRBJ2-7; D is perhaps TRBD1 (5 bases). Germline V CDR1 and CDR2: SGHAT, FQNNGV. V lost 3 bases to trimming and J lost 2 bases, with 8 bases between them. The CDR3 spans 13 residues. The CDR3 sequence is CASSFSRAYEQYF. CDR3 nucleotide sequence: TGTGCCAGCAGCTTTTCCAGGGCCTACGAGCAGTACTTC.

The chain links TRBV28 to TRBJ2-1; TRBD2 aligns across 8 bases. The CDR3 runs to 21 residues. The V and J ends lost 3 bases and 8 bases, in that order; junction bases with no gene match: 27. From germline, CDR1 is MDHEN and CDR2 SYDVKM. CDR3 loop: CASSLGTERLRPGLEFHEQFF. CDR3 DNA sequence: TGTGCCAGCAGTTTGGGAACCGAACGCCTTAGACCGGGACTAGAATTCCATGAGCAGTTCTTC.

The chain links TRBV19 to TRBJ1-5, with a tentative D call TRBD1 (5 bases). The CDR3 covers 13 residues. From germline, CDR1 is LNHDA and CDR2 SQIVND (reference sequence). Trimming left V 5 bases short and J 5 bases short, with 10 bases between. CDR3 sequence reads: CASSSGWDQPQHF. Written as DNA, the CDR3 is TGTGCCAGTAGTTCAGGGTGGGATCAGCCCCAGCATTTT.

On this clone: Other DNA sequences in the sample encode the same CDR3. This chain links TRBV9 with TRBJ2-1; D gene unclear. CDR1 and CDR2 from the germline V gene are SGDLS and YYNGEE. CDR3 length equals 14 residues. The V and J ends lost 0 bases and 4 bases respectively, with 8 bases between them. The CDR3 spells CASSVAGSYNEQFF. As DNA, the CDR3 is TGTGCCAGCAGCGTAGCTGGCTCGTACAATGAGCAGTTCTTC. Variable domain in full (rest from reference TRBV9 and TRBJ2-1): DSGVTQTPKHLITATGQRVTLRCSPRSGDLSVYWYQQSLDQGLQFLIQYYNGEERAKGNILERFSAQQFPDLHSELNLSSLELGDSALYFCASSVAGSYNEQFFGPGTRLTVL.

The chain combines TRBV19 with TRBJ2-7; TRBD1 agrees at 7 bases. Looked up from germline, CDR1 is LNHDA and CDR2 is SQIVND (reference sequence). The trim removed 6 bases at V and 6 bases at J, leaving 11 bases unmatched. This CDR3 region has 14 residues. The CDR3 DNA sequence: TGTGCCAGTAGCCAATCGACAAACAGGGGCGAGCAGTACTTC. It translates to CASSQSTNRGEQYF.

The genes are TRBV5-1 and TRBJ1-3; D is ambiguous. The V and J ends lost 0 bases and 4 bases respectively, with 11 bases between them. The V gene's germline CDR1 is SGHRS and CDR2 YFSETQ. This CDR3 has 15 amino acids. CDR3 coding DNA: TGCGCCAGCAGCTTGGGGGAGTCCCACGGAAACACCATATATTTT. It is translated as CASSLGESHGNTIYF.

This chain uses TRBV28 with TRBJ2-3; tentatively, D is TRBD1 (5 bases). The CDR3 consists of 17 residues. The V end lost 3 bases, the J end lost 4 bases, and 20 bases lay between the germline ends. Germline V gene sequence: CDR1 MDHEN, CDR2 SYDVKM. The CDR3 DNA is TGTGCCAGCAGTTTCCCGGACACGTCGGTAGAAGCAGATACGCAGTATTTT. It specifies CASSFPDTSVEADTQYF.

For the CDR3, the DNA is TGTGCCAGCAGTTACATCCCTAGCGGGAGCGGACATACGCAGTATTTT. Residues: CASSYIPSGSGHTQYF. The gene calls are TRBV6-5 and TRBJ2-3; 10 bases are shared with TRBD2. CDR3 length equals 16 residues. Germline V CDR1 and CDR2: MNHEY, SVGAGI. Trimming at V came to 2 bases and at J to 7 bases, leaving 9 bases not matched to a gene.

For the CDR3, the DNA is TGTGCCAGCAGTTACATTTGGACTAGCGGAGACAATGAGCAGTTCTTC. The encoded protein is CASSYIWTSGDNEQFF. The rearrangement joins TRBV6-5 to TRBJ2-1, with 10 bases matching TRBD2. Germline V gene data show CDR1 as MNHEY and CDR2 as SVGAGI. The CDR3 is 16 residues long. Trimming removed 2 bases from V and 5 bases from J; junction bases left unmatched: 6.

The V call is TRBV7-9, the J call TRBJ1-2, with a tentative D call TRBD1 (6 bases). CDR3 size: 15 residues. V shed 1 base and J shed 3 bases, with 12 bases lying between them. Per germline, CDR1 SEHNR and CDR2 FQNEAQ (reference sequence). Written as DNA, the CDR3 is TGTGCCAGCAGCTTAGGGGTGCAGGGGCACTATGGCTACACCTTC. It translates to CASSLGVQGHYGYTF. Full variable domain (outside the CDR3, taken from reference TRBV7-9 and TRBJ1-2): DTGVSQNPRHKITKRGQNVTFRCDPISEHNRLYWYRQTLGQGPEFLTYFQNEAQLEKSRLLSDRFSAERPKGSFSTLEIQRTEQGDSAMYLCASSLGVQGHYGYTFGSGTRLTVV.

The genes are TRBV7-3 and TRBJ2-3; D not resolved. Germline CDR1 reads SGHTA; CDR2 reads FQGTGA. CDR3 length equals 15 residues. The V and J ends lost 3 bases and 1 base respectively, with 11 bases between them. The CDR3 DNA reads TGTGCCAGCAGCTTCATCGGGCGGCGCACAGATACGCAGTATTTT. Translation: CASSFIGRRTDTQYF.

The V gene is TRBV29-1, the J gene TRBJ2-2; D might be TRBD1 (5 bases). CDR1 is SQVTM and CDR2 is ANQGSEA in the germline V gene. The CDR3 contains 13 residues. Between the trimmed V and J ends, which lost 0 bases and 3 bases, there was a span of 5 bases. This chain's CDR3 is CSVEEQDTGELFF. The CDR3 region has the DNA TGCAGCGTTGAAGAACAGGACACCGGGGAGCTGTTTTTT.

Here the CDR3 reads CASRPTDAYEQYF. The CDR3 DNA reads TGTGCCAGCAGACCCACAGATGCCTACGAGCAGTACTTC. J is TRBJ2-7 and V is TRBV4-2; D is uncertain. V was pared by 6 bases and J by 2 bases, with 11 bases between. The CDR3 contains 13 residues. Germline assignment: CDR1 LGHNA and CDR2 YNFKEQ.

The chain has TRBV7-9 and TRBJ2-1, with TRBD2 identical over 14 bases. Trimming cost V 6 bases and J 0 bases; bases outside gene matches: 7. The CDR3 extends over 18 amino acids. Germline CDR1 SEHNR, CDR2 FQNEAQ (reference sequence). In nucleotides, the CDR3 is TGTGCCAGCAGTTGGCTGGGACTAGCGGGAGTCTCCTACAATGAGCAGTTCTTC. Amino acids: CASSWLGLAGVSYNEQFF. Drawing the rest from reference TRBV7-9 and TRBJ2-1, the complete variable domain is DTGVSQNPRHKITKRGQNVTFRCDPISEHNRLYWYRQTLGQGPEFLTYFQNEAQLEKSRLLSDRFSAERPKGSFSTLEIQRTEQGDSAMYLCASSWLGLAGVSYNEQFFGPGTRLTVL.

In its sample, this clone was seen once. The rearrangement uses TRBV29-1 and TRBJ1-2; D unresolved. V gave up 5 bases and J gave up 4 bases, with 11 bases separating them. In germline, CDR1 is SQVTM, CDR2 ANQGSEA. This CDR3 is built from 12 residues. CDR3 amino acids: CSVPRNTYGYTF. The DNA of the CDR3 is TGCAGCGTTCCAAGGAACACCTATGGCTACACCTTC.